The next 26 T cell receptor beta chains were all read from a single sample in a study of T cell responses to AZD1222 COVID-19 vaccine. Measured with immunoSEQ multiplex PCR; TCRdb has only the in-frame clones, and not every one. The sample carries 150,000 or so clones, roughly 90% recorded once. The sample in question was peripheral blood, obtained on day 0 of AZD1222 vaccination. The receptors stem from an adult in good health.

J is TRBJ1-6 and V is TRBV18, with no clear D. Germline lookup yields CDR1 KGHSH and CDR2 LQKENI. V gave up 2 bases and J gave up 7 bases, with 9 bases separating them. This CDR3 spans 14 amino acids. The DNA for the CDR3 is TGTGCCAGCTCACCATCCGCCACCAATTCACCCCTCCACTTT. This translates into CASSPSATNSPLHF.

V and J are TRBV11-2 and TRBJ1-5, with D perhaps TRBD1 (5 bases). Germline V gives CDR1 SGHAT, CDR2 FQNNGV. With 6 bases removed from V and 5 bases from J, the gap between germline ends came to 17 bases. CDR3 length equals 15 residues. The CDR3, as DNA: TGTGCCAGCAGTCAGGGTGGAGGGCCTGATCAGCCCCAGCATTTT. It codes for CASSQGGGPDQPQHF.

This clone was recorded only once. J is TRBJ1-1 and V is TRBV19; 9 nucleotides align to TRBD1. The J segment lost 4 bases and the V segment lost 5 bases, leaving 5 bases of the junction unmatched. The CDR3 totals 14 residues. Germline values: CDR1 LNHDA, CDR2 SQIVND (reference sequence). CDR3 region: CASSADRGGTEAFF. DNA of the CDR3: TGTGCCAGTAGTGCTGACAGGGGGGGCACTGAAGCTTTCTTT.

V gene TRBV9 combines with J gene TRBJ1-6, with D perhaps matching TRBD1 (5 bases). Germline CDR1 and CDR2: SGDLS and YYNGEE. The CDR3 consists of 14 residues. The V gene lost 2 bases and the J gene lost 7 bases, with 10 bases spanning the gap. The CDR3 DNA is TGTGCCAGCAGCGTGGGACCTACCAATTCACCCCTCCACTTT. Translating it yields CASSVGPTNSPLHF.

The rearrangement links TRBV3-1 (or the pseudogene TRBV3-2) to TRBJ2-7; 8 bases map to TRBD2. Germline V gene sequence: CDR1 LGHDT, CDR2 YNNKEL (reference sequence). This CDR3 region has 15 residues. Unmatched junction bases numbered 12, after V lost 1 base and J lost 10 bases. The CDR3 sequence: CASSQVPRGDVPQYF. The CDR3 coding sequence is TGTGCCAGCAGCCAAGTCCCGCGGGGGGACGTCCCCCAGTACTTC.

The chain is built from TRBV24-1 and TRBJ1-5; possibly TRBD1 for D (5 bases). Trimming took 5 bases from V and 2 from J, leaving 18 bases between them. Germline V gene data show CDR1 as KGHDR and CDR2 as SFDVKD. This CDR3 is 17 amino acids long. CDR3 sequence: CATSAGREVLGNQPQHF. CDR3 nucleotide sequence: TGTGCCACCAGTGCTGGCAGGGAGGTTTTAGGCAATCAGCCCCAGCATTTT.

The chain links TRBV3-1 (or the pseudogene TRBV3-2) to TRBJ2-1, with TRBD2 identical over 7 bases. Germline-derived CDR1 and CDR2 are LGHDT and YNNKEL (reference sequence). The CDR3 is 16 amino acids. V gave up 3 bases and J gave up 4 bases; unmatched junction bases: 9. CDR3 region: CASSHSQRGPYNEQFF. CDR3 sequence (DNA): TGTGCCAGCAGCCACTCTCAGCGGGGCCCATACAATGAGCAGTTCTTC.

The V and J genes are TRBV3-1 (or the pseudogene TRBV3-2) and TRBJ2-7, with no clear D. Germline loops: CDR1 LGHDT, CDR2 YNNKEL (reference sequence). The V gene lost 0 bases and the J gene lost 4 bases, with 7 bases spanning the gap. CDR3 length: 13 residues. The CDR3 loop is CASSQDSIYEQYF. The CDR3 DNA sequence: TGTGCCAGCAGCCAAGATTCGATATACGAGCAGTACTTC.

The chain uses TRBV20-1 and TRBJ1-1, with D possibly TRBD1 on 5 matching bases. The germline CDR1 and CDR2 sequences are DFQATT and SNEGSKA (reference sequence). The CDR3 length is 14 residues. Trimming removed 3 bases from V and 3 bases from J, with 14 bases in between. The CDR3 DNA reads as TGCAGTGCTAGTGCTTCAGGGTACCACACTGAAGCTTTCTTT. Translation: CSASASGYHTEAFF.

CDR3 sequence: CASSQDWSIDYRANYGYTF. In nucleotides, the CDR3 is TGCGCCAGCAGCCAAGATTGGAGCATTGATTACAGAGCTAACTATGGCTACACCTTC. V and J are TRBV4-3 and TRBJ1-2; D is uncertain. CDR3 size: 19 residues. Per germline, CDR1 LGHNA and CDR2 YSLEER. Trimming took 0 bases from V and 0 from J, leaving 20 bases between them.

The V gene is TRBV27, the J gene TRBJ2-6; the match to TRBD1 covers 10 bases. V lost 5 bases, J lost 1 base, and 2 bases stayed unmatched. The length of the CDR3 is 16 residues. Germline assignment: CDR1 MNHEY and CDR2 SMNVEV (reference sequence). The CDR3 here is CASSPGQGSGANVLTF. The CDR3 DNA is TGTGCCAGCAGTCCGGGACAGGGGTCTGGGGCCAACGTCCTGACTTTC. Drawing the rest from reference TRBV27 and TRBJ2-6, the complete variable domain is EAQVTQNPRYLITVTGKKLTVTCSQNMNHEYMSWYRQDPGLGLRQIYYSMNVEVTDKGDVPEGYKVSRKEKRNFPLILESPSPNQTSLYFCASSPGQGSGANVLTFGAGSRLTVL.

The genes are TRBV27 and TRBJ2-3, with 8 positions matching TRBD2. V lost 6 bases, J lost 8 bases, and 16 bases stayed unmatched. Germline V gives CDR1 MNHEY, CDR2 SMNVEV (reference sequence). This CDR3 region has 16 residues. CDR3 residues: CASSTTPSGGLGTQYF. CDR3 in DNA: TGTGCCAGCAGCACCACCCCTTCGGGGGGGCTGGGTACGCAGTATTTT.

V is TRBV7-3 and J is TRBJ2-7; 8 bases agree with TRBD1. The CDR3 length is 14 residues. In germline, CDR1 is SGHTA, CDR2 FQGTGA. With V trimmed by 5 bases and J by 3 bases, 6 bases remained unmatched. CDR3 protein: CASSPTGASYEQYF. DNA for the CDR3: TGTGCCAGCAGCCCGACAGGGGCAAGCTACGAGCAGTACTTC.

The chain carries TRBV7-8 and TRBJ1-2, with D perhaps TRBD1 (5 bases). Germline CDR1 SGHVS, CDR2 FQNEAQ. V was pared by 7 bases and J by 8 bases, with 17 bases between. This CDR3 region has 13 residues. In DNA, the CDR3 is TGTGCCAGCACCCCAAGAGGGGTGTGGGGCTACACCTTC. It specifies CASTPRGVWGYTF. Based on the CDR3 plus reference TRBV7-8 and TRBJ1-2, the full variable domain is GAGVSQSPRYKVAKRGQDVALRCDPISGHVSLFWYQQALGQGPEFLTYFQNEAQLDKSGLPSDRFFAERPEGSVSTLKIQRTQQEDSAVYLCASTPRGVWGYTFGSGTRLTVV.

This clone has a count of ten or more. The chain is built from TRBV5-1 and TRBJ1-2, with D possibly TRBD1 on 5 matching bases. The length of the CDR3 is 12 residues. From germline, CDR1 is SGHRS and CDR2 YFSETQ. Trimming stripped 3 bases from V and 6 bases from J, with 9 bases between. CDR3 protein: CASSYEGNGYTF. The CDR3 nucleotides are TGCGCCAGCAGCTATGAGGGGAATGGCTACACCTTC.

The table lists this clone with a count of one. The chain links TRBV9 to TRBJ1-6; D gene uncertain. This CDR3 is built from 14 residues. Germline-derived CDR1 and CDR2 are SGDLS and YYNGEE. The V and J ends lost 0 bases and 7 bases respectively, with 8 bases between them. DNA of the CDR3: TGTGCCAGCAGCGTAGGTCGGATGAATTCACCCCTCCACTTT. Its protein is CASSVGRMNSPLHF.

The J gene is TRBJ1-6, the V gene TRBV27, with D unresolved. V was clipped by 1 base and J by 5 bases, with 9 bases between them. The CDR3 extends over 15 amino acids. Germline-derived CDR1 and CDR2 are MNHEY and SMNVEV (reference sequence). In nucleotides, the CDR3 is TGTGCCAGCAGTTTATTGAGGACGGATAATTCACCCCTCCACTTT. Amino acids: CASSLLRTDNSPLHF.

The chain has TRBV25-1 and TRBJ1-5; maybe TRBD1 (6 bases). V lost 1 base, J lost 7 bases, and 17 bases lay in between. The CDR3 is 16 amino acids. Looked up from germline, CDR1 is MGHDK and CDR2 is SYGVNS. The CDR3 protein is CASSESGQGRRQPQHF. CDR3 coding DNA: TGTGCCAGCAGTGAATCCGGGCAGGGGAGAAGACAGCCCCAGCATTTT.

The chain is built from TRBV4-2 and TRBJ1-6, with 7 nucleotides matching TRBD1. V was clipped by 3 bases and J by 0 bases; unmatched bases: 8. Germline CDR1 and CDR2: LGHNA and YNFKEQ. The CDR3 has 18 residues. The CDR3 protein is CASSQSGQESSYNSPLHF. Written as DNA, the CDR3 is TGTGCCAGCAGCCAGTCTGGACAGGAGAGCTCCTATAATTCACCCCTCCACTTT.

The chain has TRBV27 and TRBJ1-4, with TRBD1 matching over 11 bases. In germline, CDR1 is MNHEY, CDR2 SMNVEV (reference sequence). With V trimmed by 4 bases and J by 7 bases, 11 bases remained unmatched. The CDR3 is 17 amino acids. The CDR3 DNA reads TGTGCCAGCAGTTCCCGGGACAGGGGGGTTAAGAGTGAAAAACTGTTTTTT. Its translation: CASSSRDRGVKSEKLFF.

The gene calls are TRBV5-1 and TRBJ1-2, with 11 bases lining up with TRBD1. Losses at the gene ends were 7 bases for V and 7 bases for J; bases not matched to a gene: 9. Germline V gene data show CDR1 as SGHRS and CDR2 as YFSETQ. This CDR3 has 14 amino acids. CDR3 protein: CASGTDRGRGGYTF. CDR3 coding DNA: TGCGCCAGCGGAACGGACAGGGGGCGCGGTGGCTACACCTTC.

This chain joins TRBV4-3 and TRBJ2-7, with D possibly being TRBD1 (6 bases). Trimming left V 1 base short and J 3 bases short, with 13 bases between. There are 15 residues in the CDR3. In germline, CDR1 is LGHNA, CDR2 YSLEER. The CDR3, as DNA: TGCGCCAGCAGCCAAGTTCCAGGACAGAACTACGAGCAGTACTTC. This gives the protein CASSQVPGQNYEQYF.

The V gene is TRBV28, the J gene TRBJ1-4; D gene uncertain. This CDR3 is 13 amino acids long. Trimming pared 10 bases from V and 3 bases from J, leaving 12 bases between. Germline assignment: CDR1 MDHEN and CDR2 SYDVKM. The DNA of the CDR3 is TGTGCCACCTCACGGACGGCTAATGAAAAACTGTTTTTT. Protein: CATSRTANEKLFF.

This chain connects TRBV19 to TRBJ2-7; 9 bases agree with TRBD2. V was clipped by 5 bases and J by 1 base; unmatched bases: 9. This CDR3 has 16 amino acids. CDR1 is LNHDA, CDR2 SQIVND, per germline (reference sequence). CDR3 protein: CASSGGLAGSSYEQYF. DNA of the CDR3: TGTGCCAGTAGTGGGGGTCTAGCGGGATCTTCCTACGAGCAGTACTTC.

The chain links TRBV7-9 to TRBJ1-5, with D uncertain. Germline V lookup: CDR1 SEHNR, CDR2 FQNEAQ (reference sequence). V lost 2 bases and J 3 bases, leaving 2 bases between the germline ends. The CDR3 totals 12 residues. CDR3 in amino acids: CASSLHNQPQHF. The CDR3, as DNA: TGTGCCAGCAGCTTACACAATCAGCCCCAGCATTTT.

The chain recombines TRBV11-3 with TRBJ2-3, with D perhaps given as TRBD1 or TRBD2 (5 bases each). V was shortened by 1 base and J by 0 bases, with 11 bases between the two germline ends. The CDR3 runs to 16 residues. Looked up from germline, CDR1 is SGHNT and CDR2 is YENEEA. The CDR3 protein is CASSLGQRRSTDTQYF. Written as DNA, the CDR3 is TGTGCCAGCAGCTTAGGACAGAGGAGGAGCACAGATACGCAGTATTTT.